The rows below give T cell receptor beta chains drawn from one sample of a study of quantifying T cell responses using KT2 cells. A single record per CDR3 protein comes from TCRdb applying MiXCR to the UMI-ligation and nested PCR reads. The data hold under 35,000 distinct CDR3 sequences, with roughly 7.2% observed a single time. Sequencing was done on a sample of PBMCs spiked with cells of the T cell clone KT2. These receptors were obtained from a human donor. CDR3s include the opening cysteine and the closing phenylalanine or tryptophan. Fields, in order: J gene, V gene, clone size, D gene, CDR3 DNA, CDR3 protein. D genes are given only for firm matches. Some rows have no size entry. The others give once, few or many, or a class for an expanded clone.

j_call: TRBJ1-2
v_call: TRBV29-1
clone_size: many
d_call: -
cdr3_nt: TGCAGCGTTGAAACAGCGGTCTATGGCTACACCTTC
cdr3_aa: CSVETAVYGYTF

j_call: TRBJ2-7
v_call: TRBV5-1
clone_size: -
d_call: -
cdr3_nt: TGCGCCAGCAGCTTGGCCGAGTGGGAAGAGCAGTACTTC
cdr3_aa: CASSLAEWEEQYF

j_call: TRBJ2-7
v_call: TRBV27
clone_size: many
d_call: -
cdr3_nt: TGTGCCAGCAGTTTATCTTTCGGGGGGCCATACGAGCAGTACTTC
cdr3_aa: CASSLSFGGPYEQYF

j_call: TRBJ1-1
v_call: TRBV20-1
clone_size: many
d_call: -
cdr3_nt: TGCAGTGCTCGAGAGGACACTGAAGCTTTCTTT
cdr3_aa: CSAREDTEAFF

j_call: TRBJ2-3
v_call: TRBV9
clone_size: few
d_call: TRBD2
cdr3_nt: TGTGCCAGCAGCGTAGAAGCTAGCGGGAACACAGATACGCAGTATTTT
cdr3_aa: CASSVEASGNTDTQYF

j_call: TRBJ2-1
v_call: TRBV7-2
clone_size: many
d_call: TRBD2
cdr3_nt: TGTGCCAGCAGCTTAGCGGTCGAACGGGGGGGTGAGCAGTTCTTC
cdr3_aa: CASSLAVERGGEQFF

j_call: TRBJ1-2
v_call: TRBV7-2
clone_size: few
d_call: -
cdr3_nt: TGTGCCAGCAGCCTGGCGGGGCTCTATGGCTACACCTTC
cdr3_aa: CASSLAGLYGYTF

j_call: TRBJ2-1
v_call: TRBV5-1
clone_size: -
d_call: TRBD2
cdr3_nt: TGCGCCAGCAGCTTTGGATTGACTAGCTTCACCTACAATGAGCAGTTCTTC
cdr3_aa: CASSFGLTSFTYNEQFF

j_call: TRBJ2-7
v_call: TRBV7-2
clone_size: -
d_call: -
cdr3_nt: TGTGCCAGCAGCTTTGATACAGGGCCCTTAGGAGAGCAGTACTTC
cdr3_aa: CASSFDTGPLGEQYF

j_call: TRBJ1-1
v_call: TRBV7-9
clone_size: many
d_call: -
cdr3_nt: TGTGCCAGCAGCTTTATGACAGCTCTGAACACTGAAGCTTTCTTT
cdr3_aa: CASSFMTALNTEAFF

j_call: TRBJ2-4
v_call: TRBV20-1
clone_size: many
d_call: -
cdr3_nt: TGCAGTGCTAGAGATCAGGAACCGGATTACTTC
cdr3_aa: CSARDQEPDYF

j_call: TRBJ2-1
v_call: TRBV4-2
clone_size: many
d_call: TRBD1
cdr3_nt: TGTGCCAGCAGCCGAGGCGAGGGGGCGGAAACCTACAATGAGCAGTTCTTC
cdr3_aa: CASSRGEGAETYNEQFF

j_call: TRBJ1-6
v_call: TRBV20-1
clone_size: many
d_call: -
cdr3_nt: TGCAGTGCCGCTCCTCAACAAGTATATAATTCACCCCTCCACTTT
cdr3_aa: CSAAPQQVYNSPLHF

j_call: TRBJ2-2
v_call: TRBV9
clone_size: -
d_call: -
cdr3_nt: TGTGCCAGCAGCGTTACAGCCACCGGGGAGCTGTTTTTT
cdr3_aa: CASSVTATGELFF

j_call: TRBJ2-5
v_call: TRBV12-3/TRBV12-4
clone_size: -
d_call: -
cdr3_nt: TGTGCCAGCAGTACCGGGGCACAAGAGACCCAGTACTTC
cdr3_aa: CASSTGAQETQYF

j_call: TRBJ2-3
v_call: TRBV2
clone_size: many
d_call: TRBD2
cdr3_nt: TGTGCCAGCAGTGATTTGGGACTAGCGGTTATTGGGGATACGCAGTATTTT
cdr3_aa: CASSDLGLAVIGDTQYF

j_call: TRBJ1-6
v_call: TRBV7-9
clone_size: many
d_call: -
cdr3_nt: TGTGCCAGCTCAAATGAGGGGAGCAATTCACCCCTCCACTTT
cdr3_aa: CASSNEGSNSPLHF

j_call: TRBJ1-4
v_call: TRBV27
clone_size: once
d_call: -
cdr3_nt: TGTGCCCTCCTTGGGGCCCGGGAAAAACTGTTTTTT
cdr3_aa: CALLGAREKLFF

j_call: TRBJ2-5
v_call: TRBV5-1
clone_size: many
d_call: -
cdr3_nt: TGCGCCAGCAGCTTCGGGGTAGAAGAGACCCAGTACTTC
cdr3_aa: CASSFGVEETQYF

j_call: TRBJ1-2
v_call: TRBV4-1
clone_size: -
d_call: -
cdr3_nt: TGCGCCAGCAGCCAAAAGACAGGTCTCACTAACTATGGCTACACCTTC
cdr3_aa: CASSQKTGLTNYGYTF

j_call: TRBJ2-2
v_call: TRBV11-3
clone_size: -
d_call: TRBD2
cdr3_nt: TGTGCCAGCAGCTTAGCTCTAGCGGTGAACACCGGGGAGCTGTTTTTT
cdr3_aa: CASSLALAVNTGELFF

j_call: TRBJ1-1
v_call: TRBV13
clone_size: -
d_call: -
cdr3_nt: TGTGCCAGCAGCTTAGGGCAGCGCACTGAAGCTTTCTTT
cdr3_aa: CASSLGQRTEAFF

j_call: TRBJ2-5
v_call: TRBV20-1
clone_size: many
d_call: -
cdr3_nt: TGCAGTGCGAGGGACATCTTTGGGGAGACCCAGTACTTC
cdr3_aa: CSARDIFGETQYF

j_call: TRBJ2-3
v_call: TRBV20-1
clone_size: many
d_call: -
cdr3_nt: TGCAGTGCACGTGCGTCTCACCTAGACACAGATACGCAGTATTTT
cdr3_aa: CSARASHLDTDTQYF

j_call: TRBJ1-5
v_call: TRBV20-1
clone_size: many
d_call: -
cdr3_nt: TGCAGTGCTACTACAGGTTATCAGCCCCAGCATTTT
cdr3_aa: CSATTGYQPQHF

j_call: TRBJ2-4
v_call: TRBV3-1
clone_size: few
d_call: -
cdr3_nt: TGTGCCAGCAGCCAAATCCAGGGGGCCAAAAACATTCAGTACTTC
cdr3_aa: CASSQIQGAKNIQYF

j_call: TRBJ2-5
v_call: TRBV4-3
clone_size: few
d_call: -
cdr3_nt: TGCGCCAGCAGCCTTGCCCCGGCGGGGCCTCCTCAAGAGACCCAGTACTTC
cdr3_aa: CASSLAPAGPPQETQYF

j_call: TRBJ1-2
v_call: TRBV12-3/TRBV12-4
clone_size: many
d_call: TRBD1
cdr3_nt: TGTGCCAGGGGACTCACAGGGGGCTGCTATGGCTACACCTTC
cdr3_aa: CARGLTGGCYGYTF

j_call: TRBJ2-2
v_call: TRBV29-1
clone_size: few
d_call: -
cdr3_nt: TGCAGCGTTGATTTAGGGGGCGGGGAGCTGTTTTTT
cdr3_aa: CSVDLGGGELFF

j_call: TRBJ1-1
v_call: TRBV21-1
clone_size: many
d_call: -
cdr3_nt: TGTGCCAGCAGTCCAAAGAGGGGGAGGGATGACACTGAAGCTTTCTTT
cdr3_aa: CASSPKRGRDDTEAFF

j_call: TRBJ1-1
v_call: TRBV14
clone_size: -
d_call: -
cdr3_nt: TGTGCCAGCAGCCAAGAGGGCACAGGGAGCTTTACTGAAGCTTTCTTT
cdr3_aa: CASSQEGTGSFTEAFF

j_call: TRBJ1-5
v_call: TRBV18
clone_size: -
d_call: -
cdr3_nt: TGTGCCAGCTCAAGGTTCTCCAGGGAAAGCAATCAGCCCCAGCATTTT
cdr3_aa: CASSRFSRESNQPQHF

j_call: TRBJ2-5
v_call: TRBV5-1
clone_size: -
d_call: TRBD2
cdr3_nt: TGCGCCAGCAGCTTGGGTTTTAGCGGGGTGATGGTAGAGACCCAGTACTTC
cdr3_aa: CASSLGFSGVMVETQYF

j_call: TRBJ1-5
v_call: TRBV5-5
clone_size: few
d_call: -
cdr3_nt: TGTGCCAGCAGCTTGATTAGGACATTGGGCAATCAGCCCCAGCATTTT
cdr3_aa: CASSLIRTLGNQPQHF

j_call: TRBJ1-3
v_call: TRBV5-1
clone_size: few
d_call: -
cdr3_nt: TGCGCCAGCAGCTCGGACCCCACTGGGGGAAACACCATATATTTT
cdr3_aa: CASSSDPTGGNTIYF

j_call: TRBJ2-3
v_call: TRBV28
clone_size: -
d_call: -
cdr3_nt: TGTGCCAGCAGCTCCTCGCTGGGGAGCGAAGCGCAGTATTTT
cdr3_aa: CASSSSLGSEAQYF

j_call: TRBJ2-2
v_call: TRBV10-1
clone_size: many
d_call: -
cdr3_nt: TGCGCCAGCAGCCCCGGGACCCGCAGCACCGGGGAGCTGTTTTTT
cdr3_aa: CASSPGTRSTGELFF

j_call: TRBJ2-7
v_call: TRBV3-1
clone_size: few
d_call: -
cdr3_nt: TGTGCCAGCAGCCAACCGGGAGAGGACGAGCAGTACTTC
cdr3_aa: CASSQPGEDEQYF

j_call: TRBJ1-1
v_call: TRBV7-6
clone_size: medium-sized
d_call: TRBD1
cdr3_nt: TGTGCCAGCAGCTTAGGGCAGGGGGCGGACACTGAAGCTTTCTTT
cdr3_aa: CASSLGQGADTEAFF

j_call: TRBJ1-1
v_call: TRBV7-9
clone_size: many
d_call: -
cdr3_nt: TGTGCCAGCAGCTTAGGGGGACTCATGAACACTGAAGCTTTCTTT
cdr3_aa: CASSLGGLMNTEAFF

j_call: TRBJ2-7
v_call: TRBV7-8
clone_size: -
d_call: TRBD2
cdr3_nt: TGTGCCAGCAGCTTAAGGGGGGCGGGAGGAGTCTACGAGCAGTACTTC
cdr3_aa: CASSLRGAGGVYEQYF

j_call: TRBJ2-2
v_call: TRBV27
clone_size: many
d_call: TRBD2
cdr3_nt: TGTGCCAGCAGTTCCGGGGGGGGACGGGCCACCGGGGAGCTGTTTTTT
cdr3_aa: CASSSGGGRATGELFF

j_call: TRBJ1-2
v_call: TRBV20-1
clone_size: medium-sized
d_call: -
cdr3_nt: TGCAGTGCTAGAGAGCTGGTCTCAGGTGGCTACACCTTC
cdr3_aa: CSARELVSGGYTF

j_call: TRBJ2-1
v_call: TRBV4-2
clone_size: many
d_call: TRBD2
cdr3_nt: TGTGCCAGCAGCGAGACGGGACTAGCGGGAGACAATGAGCAGTTCTTC
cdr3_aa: CASSETGLAGDNEQFF

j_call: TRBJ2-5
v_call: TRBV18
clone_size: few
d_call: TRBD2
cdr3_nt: TGTGCCAGCTCACCGTCCGCCAGGGCCTCTAGCGGGATAGAGACCCAGTACTTC
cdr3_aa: CASSPSARASSGIETQYF

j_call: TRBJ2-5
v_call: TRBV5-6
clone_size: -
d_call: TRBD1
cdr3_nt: TGTGCCAGCAGCCCTCGAGGACAGGGGGGGGTAGAGACCCAGTACTTC
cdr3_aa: CASSPRGQGGVETQYF

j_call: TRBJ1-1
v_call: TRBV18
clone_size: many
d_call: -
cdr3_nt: TGTGCCAGCTCACCAAGGGCAGTGAACACTGAAGCTTTCTTT
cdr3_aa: CASSPRAVNTEAFF

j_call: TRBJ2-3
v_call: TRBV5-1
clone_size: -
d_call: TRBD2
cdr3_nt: TGCGCCAGCAGCTTGGTATCTAGCGGGGGCACAGATACGCAGTATTTT
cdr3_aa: CASSLVSSGGTDTQYF

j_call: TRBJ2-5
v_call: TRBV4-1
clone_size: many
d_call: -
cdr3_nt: TGCGCCAGCAGCCTTCAGTGGGGGGAGACCCAGTACTTC
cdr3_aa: CASSLQWGETQYF

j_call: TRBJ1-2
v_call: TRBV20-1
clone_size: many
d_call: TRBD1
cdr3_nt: TGCAGTGCACCCTTCGACAGGGCTTATACCTTC
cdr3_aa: CSAPFDRAYTF

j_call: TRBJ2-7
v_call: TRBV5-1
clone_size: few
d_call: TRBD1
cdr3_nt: TGCGCCAGCAGCTTGAGTGGGGGGGTTCTCGGACAGGGGGCCAACTACGAGCAGTACTTC
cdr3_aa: CASSLSGGVLGQGANYEQYF

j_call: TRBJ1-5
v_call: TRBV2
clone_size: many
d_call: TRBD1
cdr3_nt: TGTGCCAGCAGTCCAAATGGACAGGGAGGTCAGCCCCAGCATTTT
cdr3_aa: CASSPNGQGGQPQHF

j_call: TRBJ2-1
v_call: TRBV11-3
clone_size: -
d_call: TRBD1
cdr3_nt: TGTGCCAGCAGCGCCTCAGGGGGCACGACGTACAATGAGCAGTTCTTC
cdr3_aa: CASSASGGTTYNEQFF

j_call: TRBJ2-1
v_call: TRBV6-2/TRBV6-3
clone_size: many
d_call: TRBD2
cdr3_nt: TGTGCCAGCAGTTACCGGGGACTAGCCAGCAATGAGCAGTTCTTC
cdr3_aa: CASSYRGLASNEQFF

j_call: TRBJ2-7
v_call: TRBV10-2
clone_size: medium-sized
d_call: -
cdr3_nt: TGCGCCAGCAACCAACAGGGCATCTACGAGCAGTACTTC
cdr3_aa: CASNQQGIYEQYF

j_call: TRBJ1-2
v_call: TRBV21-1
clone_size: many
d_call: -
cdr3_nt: TGTGCCAGCCAATTTCGGACACCGGTTTATGGCTACACCTTC
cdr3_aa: CASQFRTPVYGYTF

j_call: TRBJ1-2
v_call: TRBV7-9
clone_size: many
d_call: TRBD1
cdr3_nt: TGTGCCAGCAGCTTAGAAGGGACAGAAAAAAACTATGGCTACACCTTC
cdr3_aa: CASSLEGTEKNYGYTF